These 24 T cell receptor beta chains were sequenced from one sample in a study of long-term antiretroviral therapy in people with HIV (dated by TCRdb to 2022 to 2024). The immunoSEQ hsTCRB v3.0 assay was used at survey level resolution for TRB variable region sequencing. TCRdb carries this immuneACCESS record with in-frame sequences only. Its versions omit some clonotypes, under half of them owing to an unresolved V gene in the studies checked, with the rest unexplained. In this sample the table shows around 20,000 clones, roughly 83% of which occur a single time. Jointly, the top ten make up roughly 8% of the sample. This specimen was unsorted PBMCs, taken 0.9 years after starting antiretroviral therapy. The receptors come from a man younger than 35 with HIV.

The chain recombines TRBV10-1 with TRBJ1-1; TRBD1 agrees at 9 bases. Trimming at V came to 2 bases and at J to 6 bases, leaving 7 bases not matched to a gene. The CDR3 sequence is 15 residues long. Looked up from germline, CDR1 is WNHNN and CDR2 is SYGVQD (reference sequence). CDR3 bases: TGCGCCAGCAGTGAGAGGACAGGGGTAAAGGCTGAAGCTTTCTTT. Amino acids: CASSERTGVKAEAFF.

The CDR3 region has the DNA TGTGCCACCTCGGGGGACAGCCTCTCTGGGGCCAACGTCCTGACTTTC. This gives the protein CATSGDSLSGANVLTF. The genes are TRBV27 and TRBJ2-6; tentative D call: TRBD1 (7 bases). This CDR3 is 16 amino acids long. Germline-derived CDR1 and CDR2 are MNHEY and SMNVEV (reference sequence). The V end lost 10 bases, the J end lost 0 bases, and 16 bases lay between the germline ends.

This clone has more than one count but fewer than ten. The CDR3 spells CASSAGTSGHNEQFF. CDR3 in DNA: TGTGCCAGCAGCGCCGGGACTAGCGGCCACAATGAGCAGTTCTTC. The rearrangement uses TRBV7-2 and TRBJ2-1; TRBD2 matches at 11 bases. With V trimmed by 5 bases and J by 5 bases, 5 bases remained unmatched. CDR1 and CDR2 from the germline V gene are SGHTA and FQGNSA. This CDR3 is built from 15 residues.

The chain joins TRBV2 to TRBJ2-6, with D perhaps TRBD2 (7 bases). The V end lost 10 bases, the J end lost 19 bases, and 23 bases lay between the germline ends. Germline CDR1 and CDR2: SNHLY and FYNNEI. The CDR3 covers 12 residues. The CDR3 protein is CATQGGGPRPTF. DNA of the CDR3: TGTGCCACCCAAGGGGGGGGACCCCGCCCAACTTTC.

The V and J genes are TRBV11-2 and TRBJ2-1, with D possibly TRBD1 on 6 matching bases. The germline CDR1 and CDR2 sequences are SGHAT and FQNNGV. The CDR3 sequence is 19 residues long. Trimming stripped 0 bases from V and 4 bases from J, with 22 bases between. CDR3 in DNA: TGTGCCAGCAGCTTAGATCCCCCACAGGGCCCCTACTCGTACAATGAGCAGTTCTTC. Its translation is CASSLDPPQGPYSYNEQFF.

The DNA for the CDR3 is TGTGCCAGCAGCTCAACTAGCGGGGGTAATGAGCAGTTCTTC. Protein product: CASSSTSGGNEQFF. The J gene is TRBJ2-1, the V gene TRBV7-9, with TRBD2 matching 11 bases. The V gene end was trimmed by 4 bases and the J gene end by 7 bases; junction bases not matched to a gene: 3. This CDR3 region has 14 residues. The germline V gene encodes CDR1 SEHNR and CDR2 FQNEAQ (reference sequence).

This rearrangement joins TRBV7-6 to TRBJ2-1; 14 nucleotides align to TRBD2. The CDR3 runs 20 residues. After removal of 3 bases from V and 7 bases from J, the junction contained 17 bases not matched to a gene. Per the germline V gene, CDR1 is SGHVS and CDR2 is FNYEAQ. DNA for the CDR3: TGTGCCAGCAGCTTGCGTGGGACTAGCGGGGGACTCCTCCTGGGTAATGAGCAGTTCTTC. Translated: CASSLRGTSGGLLLGNEQFF.

The V call is TRBV9, the J call TRBJ2-7; D is unclear. V was clipped by 0 bases and J by 3 bases, with 13 bases between them. The CDR3 loop spans 15 amino acids. CDR1 and CDR2 (germline): SGDLS, YYNGEE. The DNA for the CDR3 is TGTGCCAGCAGCGTAGGGGGAACTATTGACTACGAGCAGTACTTC. Its protein product is CASSVGGTIDYEQYF.

The chain has TRBV7-9 and TRBJ2-2; 10 bases line up with TRBD2. There are 17 residues in the CDR3. The V and J ends lost 5 bases and 7 bases, in that order; junction bases with no gene match: 13. From germline, CDR1 is SEHNR and CDR2 FQNEAQ (reference sequence). The DNA for the CDR3 is TGTGCCAGCAGCCCTAGCGGGGGCCTTCCCTCTGACGGGGAGCTGTTTTTT. Residues: CASSPSGGLPSDGELFF.

The chain couples TRBV5-1 to TRBJ2-1; 8 bases align to TRBD2. The CDR3 loop spans 17 amino acids. The germline V gene has CDR1 SGHRS and CDR2 YFSETQ. V shed 0 bases and J 6 bases; nucleotides not matched to a gene: 11. As DNA, the CDR3 is TGCGCCAGCAGCTTGGGTGTTGGCGGGGGGAAACGCAATGAGCAGTTCTTC. Protein: CASSLGVGGGKRNEQFF.

There are a few counts of this clone. This chain uses TRBV5-6 with TRBJ1-6, with D uncertain. CDR1 and CDR2 (germline): SGHDT, YYEEEE. Trimming cost V 0 bases and J 9 bases, with 10 bases left between them. The CDR3 totals 14 residues. CDR3 nucleotide sequence: TGTGCCAGCAGCTTGGGCGGAAATCCTTCACCCCTCCACTTT. This encodes CASSLGGNPSPLHF.

V and J are TRBV5-4 and TRBJ2-1; TRBD1 agrees at 9 bases. Germline loops: CDR1 SGHNT, CDR2 YYREEE (reference sequence). The CDR3 length is 14 residues. The junction had 2 bases not matched to a gene; V was cut back by 0 bases and J by 7 bases. CDR3 sequence: CASSLGQGENEQFF. The CDR3 DNA reads TGTGCCAGCAGCTTGGGACAGGGGGAGAATGAGCAGTTCTTC.

The chain employs TRBV2 and TRBJ2-3; D may be TRBD1 (6 bases). The CDR3 is 11 residues long. V lost 8 bases, J lost 4 bases, and 7 bases lay in between. Per germline, CDR1 SNHLY and CDR2 FYNNEI. The CDR3: CASWGPDTQYF. CDR3 nucleotides: TGTGCCAGCTGGGGGCCAGATACGCAGTATTTT.

This chain connects TRBV4-1 to TRBJ2-3; D is unresolved. CDR1 and CDR2 from the germline V gene are MGHRA and YSYEKL. The CDR3 contains 14 residues. V lost 1 base and J lost 6, with 11 bases in between. The CDR3 nucleotides read TGCGCCAGCAGCCAAGTGGACCCGTCGGATACGCAGTATTTT. It yields the protein CASSQVDPSDTQYF.

The gene calls are TRBV5-1 and TRBJ2-5; TRBD2 agrees at 9 bases. CDR1 is SGHRS and CDR2 is YFSETQ in the germline V gene. The ends lost 3 bases at V and 4 bases at J; junction bases unmatched: 7. This CDR3 contains 15 residues. The CDR3 DNA is TGCGCCAGCAGCTCCCGGGGGACTAGCCGAGAGACCCAGTACTTC. Its protein product is CASSSRGTSRETQYF.

In its sample, this clone ranks as medium-sized. The chain couples TRBV9 to TRBJ2-2; no clear D gene. The V and J ends lost 0 bases and 1 base respectively, with 4 bases between them. In germline, CDR1 is SGDLS, CDR2 YYNGEE. The CDR3 consists of 14 residues. CDR3 amino acids: CASSVGENTGELFF. The CDR3 coding sequence is TGTGCCAGCAGCGTAGGGGAGAACACCGGGGAGCTGTTTTTT.

The chain combines TRBV2 with TRBJ2-2, with 9 bases that match TRBD2. The CDR3 runs to 17 residues. The V gene end was trimmed by 6 bases and the J gene end by 7 bases; junction bases not matched to a gene: 15. Germline V CDR1 and CDR2: SNHLY, FYNNEI. CDR3 in DNA: TGTGCCAGCAGAGACTCCTCCTTCGGGACTAGCATCGGGGAGCTGTTTTTT. Translated: CASRDSSFGTSIGELFF.

This chain uses TRBV6-1 with TRBJ2-7, with 9 bases matching TRBD2. The ends lost 4 bases at V and 3 bases at J; junction bases unmatched: 4. The CDR3 contains 14 residues. Germline V gene lookup returns CDR1 MNHNS and CDR2 SASEGT. The CDR3 region is CASSVAGAVYEQYF. The CDR3 coding sequence is TGTGCCAGCAGTGTAGCGGGGGCCGTCTACGAGCAGTACTTC.

This chain joins TRBV5-1 and TRBJ2-3, with 7 bases fitting TRBD1. This CDR3 has 14 residues. Germline V CDR1 and CDR2: SGHRS, YFSETQ. V lost 4 bases, J lost 6 bases, and 8 bases stayed unmatched. CDR3 sequence: CASSQGQAQDTQYF. The CDR3, as DNA: TGCGCCAGCAGCCAAGGACAGGCTCAGGATACGCAGTATTTT.

The chain employs TRBV5-5 and TRBJ2-1, with D possibly called TRBD1 or TRBD2 (5 bases each). Germline V lookup: CDR1 SGHKS, CDR2 YYEKEE (reference sequence). This CDR3 region has 16 residues. The V end lost 4 bases, the J end lost 0 bases, and 14 bases lay between the germline ends. CDR3 sequence: CASSLGTDFSYNEQFF. Written as DNA, the CDR3 is TGTGCCAGCAGCCTCGGGACCGACTTCTCCTACAATGAGCAGTTCTTC.

V and J are TRBV6-1 and TRBJ1-2; weak D call: TRBD1 (5 bases). The germline V and J ends were trimmed by 6 bases and 8 bases, with 16 bases remaining between them. Germline V CDR1 and CDR2: MNHNS, SASEGT. This CDR3 spans 13 amino acids. DNA of the CDR3: TGTGCCAGCAGCCTGGGACGCCCATTAGGCTACACCTTC. Translating it yields CASSLGRPLGYTF.

The chain employs TRBV6-5 and TRBJ2-2; D is perhaps TRBD1 (6 bases). Per the germline V gene, CDR1 is MNHEY and CDR2 is SVGAGI. Trimming took off 6 bases at V and 2 bases at J, with 13 bases between the two ends. CDR3 size: 15 residues. The CDR3 DNA reads as TGTGCCAGCAGGGTCCCAGGGGTAAACACCGGGGAGCTGTTTTTT. Translating it yields CASRVPGVNTGELFF.

The chain links TRBV6-5 to TRBJ2-2; D is perhaps TRBD2 (7 bases). CDR1 and CDR2 (germline): MNHEY, SVGAGI. CDR3 length: 14 amino acids. V was cut by 6 bases and J by 4 bases, with 12 bases left in between. The CDR3 nucleotides read TGTGCCAGCAGCCTAGGGGGGGGCACCGGGGAGCTGTTTTTT. This gives the protein CASSLGGGTGELFF.

The CDR3 loop is CASTTAGDSSYNEQFF. The CDR3 DNA sequence: TGCGCCAGCACCACGGCAGGGGATAGCTCCTACAATGAGCAGTTCTTC. The V call is TRBV4-1, the J call TRBJ2-1; perhaps TRBD1 as D (6 bases). CDR1 is MGHRA and CDR2 is YSYEKL in the germline V gene. CDR3 length equals 16 residues. Trimming cost V 7 bases and J 0 bases, with 16 bases left between them.